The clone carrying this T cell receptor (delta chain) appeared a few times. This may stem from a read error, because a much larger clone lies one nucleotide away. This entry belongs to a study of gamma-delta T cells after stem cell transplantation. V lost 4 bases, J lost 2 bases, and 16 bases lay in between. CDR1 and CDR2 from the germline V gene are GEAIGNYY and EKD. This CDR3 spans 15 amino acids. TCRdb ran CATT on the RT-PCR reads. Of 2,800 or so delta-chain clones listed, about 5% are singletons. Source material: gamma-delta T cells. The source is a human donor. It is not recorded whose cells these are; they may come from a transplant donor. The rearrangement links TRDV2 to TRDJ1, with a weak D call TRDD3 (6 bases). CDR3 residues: CACEAPLGSTDKLIF. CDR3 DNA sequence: TGTGCCTGTGAGGCTCCACTGGGTTCAACCGATAAACTCATCTTT.